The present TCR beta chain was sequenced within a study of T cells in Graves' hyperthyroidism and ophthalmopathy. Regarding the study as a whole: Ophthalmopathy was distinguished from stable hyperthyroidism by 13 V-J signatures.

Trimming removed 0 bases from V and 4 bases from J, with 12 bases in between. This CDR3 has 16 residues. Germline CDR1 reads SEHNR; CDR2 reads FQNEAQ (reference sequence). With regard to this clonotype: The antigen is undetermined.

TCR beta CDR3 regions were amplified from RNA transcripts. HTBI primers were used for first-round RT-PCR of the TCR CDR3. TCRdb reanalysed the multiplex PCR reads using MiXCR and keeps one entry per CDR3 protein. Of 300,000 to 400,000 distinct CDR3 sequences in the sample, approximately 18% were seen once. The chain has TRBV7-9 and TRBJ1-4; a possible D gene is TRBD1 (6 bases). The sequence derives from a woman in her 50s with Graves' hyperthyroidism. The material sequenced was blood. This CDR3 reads CASSLATGQFNEKLFF. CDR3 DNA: TGTGCCAGCAGCTTAGCGACAGGACAGTTTAATGAAAAACTGTTTTTT.